This T cell receptor (beta chain) was documented in a study of beta chain features in type 1 diabetes. The CDR3 spans 14 residues. The germline V and J ends were trimmed by 1 base and 10 bases, with 13 bases remaining between them. The V gene's germline CDR1 is SGHTA and CDR2 FQGNSA. Since all of the isolated RNA was reverse transcribed, expressed TCRB transcripts were what got sequenced. Produced via immunoSEQ multiplex PCR; TCRdb's table is partial and in-frame only. The sample records approximately 140,000 clones, roughly 10% being singletons. In this sample, this clone turned up a few times. Sequenced input: central memory CD4+ T cells from blood. V usage is TRBV7-2 and J usage is TRBJ1-4; a possible D gene is TRBD1 (6 bases). The receptor was derived from a woman aged 40 to 50 in good health. Written as DNA, the CDR3 is TGTGCCAGCAGCTTAGGACAGGCGGGTGGAAAACTGTTTTTT. Protein product: CASSLGQAGGKLFF.